In its sample, the clone carrying this T cell receptor beta chain was seen once. This specimen belongs to a study of CD8 T cells in Susac syndrome. With random hexamers, reverse transcription was performed on roughly 0.45 to 1 ug of RNA. TCRdb re-derived calls from the immunoSEQ multiplex PCR reads in MiXCR, one entry per CDR3 protein. Among a few hundred thousand distinct CDR3 sequences, approximately 81% were seen once, and the ten largest hold approximately 0.11%. The CDR3 sequence is 15 residues long. CDR1 and CDR2 from the germline V gene are ENHRY and SYGVKD. Unmatched junction bases numbered 9, after V lost 4 bases and J lost 7 bases.

This receptor was identified in a human donor with multiple sclerosis. The sample consisted of CD8+ T cells from PBMCs. The genes are TRBV10-3 and TRBJ2-1, with 8 positions matching TRBD2. The CDR3 DNA follows: TGTGCCATCAGTGGTACTAGCGGAAAACCGAATGAGCAGTTCTTC. Translating gives CAISGTSGKPNEQFF.